The 24 T cell receptor beta chains reported below all come from one sample, sequenced in a study of human T cells and chemical hapten exposure. TCRdb reprocessed the RACE reads via MiXCR and lists one record per CDR3 protein. The sample lists tens of thousands of distinct CDR3 sequences, 10% to 11% seen once, with roughly 5.3% in the top ten. Regarding time point: pre-sensitization, week 0. Noted treatment: therapeutic diphenylcyclopropenone sensitization with weekly scalp DPC. The material sequenced was whole blood, taken in connection with sensitization to the hapten diphenylcyclopropenone (DPC). These receptors were obtained from a woman between 50 and 59 years old with alopecia areata. Some clones in this sample may be carry-over from other donors' samples.

This clonotype was observed a handful of times. The rearrangement joins TRBV10-1 to TRBJ2-2; 9 bases agree with TRBD1. Germline-derived CDR1 and CDR2 are WNHNN and SYGVQD (reference sequence). This CDR3 is 12 amino acids long. V lost 5 bases and J lost 11; bases outside the gene matches: 3. The CDR3 nucleotides are TGCGCCAGCAGTTCGGGACAGGGAGAGCTGTTTTTT. This encodes CASSSGQGELFF.

The rearrangement joins TRBV7-2 to TRBJ1-4; no clear D. The ends were cut back, 5 bases at V and 7 bases at J, with 14 bases in the middle. The CDR3 runs 14 residues. Germline CDR1 reads SGHTA; CDR2 reads FQGNSA. The CDR3 coding sequence is TGTGCCAGCAGCCTGACCCCCGGGGTTGAAAAACTGTTTTTT. Residues: CASSLTPGVEKLFF.

This clonotype has at least ten counts. The J gene is TRBJ1-1, the V gene TRBV6-2 or TRBV6-3; D is uncertain. The V and J ends lost 5 bases and 0 bases respectively, with 19 bases between them. Germline lookup yields CDR1 MNHEY and CDR2 SVGEGT. The CDR3 consists of 17 residues. The CDR3 DNA reads TGTGCCAGCAGTCTTTTTCCGGGAAAGTCGATGAACACTGAAGCTTTCTTT. Translated, it gives CASSLFPGKSMNTEAFF.

The rearrangement uses TRBV6-2 or TRBV6-3 and TRBJ1-1; D is possibly TRBD1 (5 bases). The V end was cut by 7 bases, the J end by 1 base, with 13 bases between. The CDR3 spans 14 residues. The germline CDR1 and CDR2 sequences are MNHEY and SVGEGT. The CDR3 here is CASTPTGTNTEAFF. The CDR3 bases are TGTGCCAGCACTCCGACTGGGACGAACACTGAAGCTTTCTTT.

This clonotype was counted ten times or more. J is TRBJ2-1 and V is TRBV7-3; D unresolved. There are 13 residues in the CDR3. Germline loops: CDR1 SGHTA, CDR2 FQGTGA. Trimming removed 1 base at V and 6 bases at J, with 7 bases between. CDR3 DNA: TGTGCCAGCAGCTTAAGCCAGAGCAATGAGCAGTTCTTC. It specifies CASSLSQSNEQFF. Supplemented by reference TRBV7-3 and TRBJ2-1, the full variable domain reads GAGVSQTPSNKVTEKGKYVELRCDPISGHTALYWYRQSLGQGPEFLIYFQGTGAADDSGLPNDRFFAVRPEGSVSTLKIQRTERGDSAVYLCASSLSQSNEQFFGPGTRLTVL.

In this sample, this clonotype turned up a few times. This chain connects TRBV29-1 to TRBJ2-1; no firm D call. The germline CDR1 and CDR2 sequences are SQVTM and ANQGSEA. The V end lost 5 bases, the J end lost 6 bases, and 17 bases lay between the germline ends. The CDR3 sequence is 14 residues long. Written as DNA, the CDR3 is TGCAGCGTTCAGCACGGGTCCGGGTCCAATGAGCAGTTCTTC. Its protein product is CSVQHGSGSNEQFF.

This clonotype was detected ten times or more. This chain links TRBV20-1 with TRBJ1-1; D is unresolved. Between the trimmed V and J ends, which lost 6 bases and 3 bases, there was a span of 20 bases. The germline CDR1 and CDR2 sequences are DFQATT and SNEGSKA (reference sequence). The CDR3 runs 15 residues. CDR3 coding DNA: TGCAGTGCGGCCAATACCGGGCATTCCTACACTGAAGCTTTCTTT. It yields the protein CSAANTGHSYTEAFF.

This clonotype was detected ten times or more. V and J are TRBV24-1 and TRBJ2-2, with 9 bases fitting TRBD1. CDR1 is KGHDR, CDR2 SFDVKD, per germline. This CDR3 region has 12 residues. V shed 10 bases, J shed 7 bases, and the junction held 3 bases outside the gene matches. CDR3 sequence (DNA): TGTGCCACGGGACAGGGCGGCGGGGAGCTGTTTTTT. Its translation: CATGQGGGELFF.

The CDR3 region is CASSVNLDNYGYTF. The DNA of the CDR3 is TGTGCCAGCAGCGTGAACCTCGATAACTATGGCTACACCTTC. The chain recombines TRBV9 with TRBJ1-2; D not certain. Germline V lookup: CDR1 SGDLS, CDR2 YYNGEE. The CDR3 is made up of 14 amino acids. The germline V and J ends were trimmed by 2 bases and 1 base, with 9 bases remaining between them.

This clonotype counts as medium-sized. V usage is TRBV28 and J usage is TRBJ2-7; D may be TRBD1 or TRBD2 (5 bases each). Germline V lookup: CDR1 MDHEN, CDR2 SYDVKM. V was cut by 4 bases and J by 0 bases, with 13 bases left in between. The CDR3 consists of 15 residues. The CDR3 protein is CASSSGGGGSYEQYF. The CDR3 DNA sequence: TGTGCCAGCAGTTCAGGCGGTGGGGGCTCCTACGAGCAGTACTTC.

V gene TRBV12-3 or TRBV12-4 combines with J gene TRBJ1-3, with D possibly TRBD1 on 5 matching bases. V lost 3 bases and J lost 0, with 9 bases in between. This CDR3 contains 15 residues. In DNA, the CDR3 is TGTGCCAGCAGTTTCGACAGCAGCTCTGGAAACACCATATATTTT. Protein product: CASSFDSSSGNTIYF.

This clonotype occurred many times. The chain couples TRBV6-1 to TRBJ1-2; 10 bases line up with TRBD1. Germline V gene data show CDR1 as MNHNS and CDR2 as SASEGT. With V trimmed by 8 bases and J by 4 bases, 16 bases remained unmatched. The CDR3 loop spans 17 amino acids. DNA of the CDR3: TGTGCCAGCGGCACTCCGGGACAGGGGCCTATCAGCTATGGCTACACCTTC. It specifies CASGTPGQGPISYGYTF.

The chain has TRBV5-1 and TRBJ2-7; no reliable D call. Trimming shortened V by 0 bases and J by 7 bases, and 14 bases separated the two germline ends. The CDR3 has 14 amino acids. The V gene's germline CDR1 is SGHRS and CDR2 YFSETQ. The CDR3 DNA is TGCGCCAGCAGCTTGGGGCCAGGCGCGTGGGAGCAGTACTTC. This encodes CASSLGPGAWEQYF.

The rearrangement uses TRBV25-1 and TRBJ1-5; D is undetermined. The CDR3 covers 12 residues. CDR1 is MGHDK, CDR2 SYGVNS, per germline. With 3 bases removed from V and 5 bases from J, the gap between germline ends came to 5 bases. CDR3 protein: CASSDGYQPQHF. CDR3 DNA: TGTGCCAGCAGTGACGGGTATCAGCCCCAGCATTTT. The full variable domain, with the rest looked up from reference TRBV25-1 and TRBJ1-5, is EADIYQTPRYLVIGTGKKITLECSQTMGHDKMYWYQQDPGMELHLIHYSYGVNSTEKGDLSSESTVSRIRTEHFPLTLESARPSHTSQYLCASSDGYQPQHFGDGTRLSIL.

The CDR3 loop reads CASSHAGQDYGYTF. CDR3 sequence (DNA): TGCGCCAGCAGCCATGCTGGACAGGACTATGGCTACACCTTC. V is TRBV4-3 and J is TRBJ1-2; 7 positions agree with TRBD1. The germline gives CDR1 LGHNA, CDR2 YSLEER. V dropped 3 bases and J dropped 3; count of bases not matched to a gene: 4. CDR3 length equals 14 residues.

The sample holds many counts of this clonotype. J is TRBJ2-4 and V is TRBV12-3 or TRBV12-4, with 13 bases aligning to TRBD2. The CDR3 spans 16 residues. V lost 5 bases and J lost 1; bases outside the gene matches: 2. Here the CDR3 reads CASSRTSGSAKNIQYF. CDR3 DNA sequence: TGTGCCAGCAGTCGGACTAGCGGGAGTGCCAAAAACATTCAGTACTTC.

The rearrangement links TRBV7-3 to TRBJ2-3; TRBD2 matches at 9 bases. CDR1 SGHTA and CDR2 FQGTGA come from the germline V gene. The CDR3 runs 16 residues. V gave up 5 bases and J gave up 2 bases; unmatched junction bases: 8. The CDR3 loop is CASSPVAGVSTDTQYF. DNA of the CDR3: TGTGCCAGCAGCCCTGTAGCGGGGGTGTCCACAGATACGCAGTATTTT.

This clonotype occurred a few times. The CDR3 DNA sequence: TGTGCCAGCAGTCCCCCCCGACAGGGGAGTAGGGAGCAGTACTTC. This codes for CASSPPRQGSREQYF. This sequence joins TRBV28 and TRBJ2-7; TRBD1 matches at 8 bases. The V gene's germline CDR1 is MDHEN and CDR2 SYDVKM. V dropped 5 bases and J dropped 7; count of bases not matched to a gene: 13. This CDR3 is built from 15 residues. Using reference TRBV28 and TRBJ2-7 for the parts outside the CDR3, the full variable domain is DVKVTQSSRYLVKRTGEKVFLECVQDMDHENMFWYRQDPGLGLRLIYFSYDVKMKEKGDIPEGYSVSREKKERFSLILESASTNQTSMYLCASSPPRQGSREQYFGPGTRLTVT.

This clonotype occurred many times. V is TRBV7-7 and J is TRBJ2-1, with TRBD2 as a possible D gene (6 bases). Looked up from germline, CDR1 is SSHAT and CDR2 is FNYEAQ (reference sequence). V was pared by 2 bases and J by 8 bases, with 13 bases between. The CDR3 length is 14 residues. The DNA for the CDR3 is TGTGCCAGCAGCTTATCCGGGAGACCCGATGAGCAGTTCTTC. It specifies CASSLSGRPDEQFF.

At least ten counts were recorded for this clonotype. The V and J genes are TRBV7-8 and TRBJ2-1; 8 bases align to TRBD2. Trimming took 2 bases from V and 3 from J; bases not matched to a gene: 12. The CDR3 runs 18 residues. CDR1 SGHVS and CDR2 FQNEAQ come from the germline V gene. The CDR3 region is CASSLRDDRGGFYNEQFF. Written as DNA, the CDR3 is TGTGCCAGCAGCTTACGGGATGACCGGGGGGGATTCTACAATGAGCAGTTCTTC.

This clonotype was found a few times. The chain combines TRBV29-1 with TRBJ1-1; 7 nucleotides agree with TRBD1. Germline V gives CDR1 SQVTM, CDR2 ANQGSEA. The V gene end was trimmed by 6 bases and the J gene end by 4 bases; junction bases not matched to a gene: 2. The CDR3 consists of 11 residues. The CDR3 nucleotides read TGCAGCGTGGACAGGTCCACTGAAGCTTTCTTT. Translating gives CSVDRSTEAFF.

This clonotype was seen many times. CDR3 nucleotides: TGTGCCAGCAGCCAAGGGCCGTACGAGCAGTACTTC. Translation gives CASSQGPYEQYF. The chain has TRBV7-2 and TRBJ2-7, with D unresolved. This CDR3 comprises 12 residues. Trimming took 5 bases from V and 4 from J, leaving 9 bases between them. CDR1 is SGHTA, CDR2 FQGNSA, per germline. Based on the CDR3 plus reference TRBV7-2 and TRBJ2-7, the full variable domain is GAGVSQSPSNKVTEKGKDVELRCDPISGHTALYWYRQSLGQGLEFLIYFQGNSAPDKSGLPSDRFSAERTGGSVSTLTIQRTQQEDSAVYLCASSQGPYEQYFGPGTRLTVT.

This clonotype was observed many times. The V and J genes are TRBV9 and TRBJ2-1; perhaps TRBD1 as D (6 bases). The V gene lost 0 bases and the J gene lost 4 bases, with 14 bases spanning the gap. The germline V gene has CDR1 SGDLS and CDR2 YYNGEE. The CDR3 is 16 amino acids. CDR3 region: CASSVVQGAKYNEQFF. CDR3 in DNA: TGTGCCAGCAGCGTAGTACAGGGCGCGAAGTACAATGAGCAGTTCTTC.

In its sample, this clonotype was seen many times. The chain couples TRBV2 to TRBJ1-4; D uncertain. The CDR3 is 14 residues long. Between the trimmed V and J ends, which lost 6 bases and 4 bases, there was a span of 12 bases. The germline gives CDR1 SNHLY, CDR2 FYNNEI. The CDR3 DNA is TGTGCCAGCAGGCGGAGTCAGTTTAATGAAAAACTGTTTTTT. Protein: CASRRSQFNEKLFF.